This T cell receptor beta chain derives from a study of blood T cell repertoires in COVID-19. Sequenced by immunoSEQ multiplex PCR; TCRdb stores in-frame clones only, minus some. The sample shows approximately 220,000 clones, roughly 86% of them seen only once. Assignments of participants to cohorts depended upon their own reported clinical history. The CDR3 length is 13 residues. The germline V gene has CDR1 SGHDT and CDR2 YYEEEE. V shed 4 bases and J shed 2 bases, with 10 bases lying between them. The TCR was taken from a woman in her 30s with acute COVID-19. The chain carries TRBV5-6 and TRBJ2-7; D might be TRBD1 (5 bases). The sequenced sample consisted of PBMCs or T cells enriched from blood (not recorded which). The CDR3 here is CASSPRVPYEQYF. The CDR3 coding sequence is TGTGCCAGCAGCCCCAGGGTTCCCTACGAGCAGTACTTC.